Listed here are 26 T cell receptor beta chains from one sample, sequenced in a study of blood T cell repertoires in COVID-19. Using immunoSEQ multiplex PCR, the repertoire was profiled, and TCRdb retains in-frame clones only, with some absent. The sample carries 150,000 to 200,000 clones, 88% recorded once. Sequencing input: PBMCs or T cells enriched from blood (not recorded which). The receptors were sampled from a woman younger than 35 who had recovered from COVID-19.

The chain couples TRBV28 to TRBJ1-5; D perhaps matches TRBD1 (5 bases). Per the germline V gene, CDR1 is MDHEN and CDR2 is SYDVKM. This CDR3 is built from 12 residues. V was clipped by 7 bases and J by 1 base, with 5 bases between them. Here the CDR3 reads CASKGSNQPQHF. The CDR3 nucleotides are TGTGCCAGCAAGGGGAGCAATCAGCCCCAGCATTTT.

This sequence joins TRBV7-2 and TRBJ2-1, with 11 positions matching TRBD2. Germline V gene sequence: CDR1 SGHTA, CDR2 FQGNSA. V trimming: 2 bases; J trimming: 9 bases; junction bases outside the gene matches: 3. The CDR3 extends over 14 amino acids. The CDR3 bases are TGTGCCAGCAGCTTAAATCTAGCGGGAGGTGAGCAGTTCTTC. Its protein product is CASSLNLAGGEQFF.

CDR3 in amino acids: CASSLGTGGTQETQYF. The DNA for the CDR3 is TGTGCCAGCAGTTTGGGGACAGGGGGGACCCAAGAGACCCAGTACTTC. This chain connects TRBV6-2 or TRBV6-3 to TRBJ2-5, with TRBD1 identical over 11 bases. V was pared by 4 bases and J by 1 base, with 5 bases of the junction left unmatched. CDR3 length: 16 residues. CDR1 and CDR2 from the germline V gene are MNHEY and SVGEGT.

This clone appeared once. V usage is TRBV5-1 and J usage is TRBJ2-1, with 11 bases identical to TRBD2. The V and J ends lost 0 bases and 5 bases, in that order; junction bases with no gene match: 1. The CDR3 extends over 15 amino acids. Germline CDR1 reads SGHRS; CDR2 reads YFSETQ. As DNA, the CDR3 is TGCGCCAGCAGCTTGGAGGGACTAGCGGACAATGAGCAGTTCTTC. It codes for CASSLEGLADNEQFF.

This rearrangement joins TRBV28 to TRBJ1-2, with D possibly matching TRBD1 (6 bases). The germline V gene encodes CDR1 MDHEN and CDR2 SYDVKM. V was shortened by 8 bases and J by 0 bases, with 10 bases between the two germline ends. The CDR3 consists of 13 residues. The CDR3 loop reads CASADSANYGYTF. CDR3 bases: TGTGCCAGCGCGGACAGTGCTAACTATGGCTACACCTTC.

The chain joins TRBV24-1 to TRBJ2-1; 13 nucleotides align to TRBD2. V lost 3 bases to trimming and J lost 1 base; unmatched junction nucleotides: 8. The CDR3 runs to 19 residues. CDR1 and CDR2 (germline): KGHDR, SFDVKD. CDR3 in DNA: TGTGCCACCAGTGATGCCCCGGGACTAGCGGGATCATCCTACAATGAGCAGTTCTTC. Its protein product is CATSDAPGLAGSSYNEQFF.

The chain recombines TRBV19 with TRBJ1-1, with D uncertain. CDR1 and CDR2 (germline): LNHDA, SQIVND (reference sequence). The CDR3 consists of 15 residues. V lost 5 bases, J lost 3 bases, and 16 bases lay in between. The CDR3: CASSPPPPRDTEAFF. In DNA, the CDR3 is TGTGCCAGTAGTCCCCCTCCCCCGAGGGACACTGAAGCTTTCTTT. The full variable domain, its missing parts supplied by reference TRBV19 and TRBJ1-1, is DGGITQSPKYLFRKEGQNVTLSCEQNLNHDAMYWYRQDPGQGLRLIYYSQIVNDFQKGDIAEGYSVSREKKESFPLTVTSAQKNPTAFYLCASSPPPPRDTEAFFGQGTRLTVV.

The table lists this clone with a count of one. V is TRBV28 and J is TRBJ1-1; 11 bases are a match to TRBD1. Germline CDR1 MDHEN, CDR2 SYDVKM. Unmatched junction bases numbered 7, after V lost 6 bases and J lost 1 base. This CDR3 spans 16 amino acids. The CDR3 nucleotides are TGTGCCAGCAGGAGGACAGGGGGCGCGGCGAACACTGAAGCTTTCTTT. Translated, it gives CASRRTGGAANTEAFF. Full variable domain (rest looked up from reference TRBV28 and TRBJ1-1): DVKVTQSSRYLVKRTGEKVFLECVQDMDHENMFWYRQDPGLGLRLIYFSYDVKMKEKGDIPEGYSVSREKKERFSLILESASTNQTSMYLCASRRTGGAANTEAFFGQGTRLTVV.

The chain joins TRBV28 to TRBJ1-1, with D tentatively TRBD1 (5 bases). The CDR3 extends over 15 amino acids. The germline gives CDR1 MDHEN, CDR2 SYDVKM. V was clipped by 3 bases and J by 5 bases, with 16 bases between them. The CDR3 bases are TGTGCCAGCAGTTTGGGGGGTGGTGGGGGAACTGAAGCTTTCTTT. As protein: CASSLGGGGGTEAFF.

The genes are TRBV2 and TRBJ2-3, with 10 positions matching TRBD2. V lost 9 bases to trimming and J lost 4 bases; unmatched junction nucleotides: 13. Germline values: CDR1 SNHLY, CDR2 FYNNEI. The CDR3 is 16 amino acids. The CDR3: CARAPELAGLADTQYF. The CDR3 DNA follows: TGTGCCAGAGCCCCTGAACTAGCGGGGCTGGCAGATACGCAGTATTTT.

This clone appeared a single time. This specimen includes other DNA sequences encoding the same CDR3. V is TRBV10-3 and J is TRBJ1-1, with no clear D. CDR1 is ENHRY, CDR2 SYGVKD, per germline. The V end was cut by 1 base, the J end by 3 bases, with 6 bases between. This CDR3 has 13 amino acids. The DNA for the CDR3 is TGTGCCATCAGTGAGTTCCCCGACACTGAAGCTTTCTTT. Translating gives CAISEFPDTEAFF.

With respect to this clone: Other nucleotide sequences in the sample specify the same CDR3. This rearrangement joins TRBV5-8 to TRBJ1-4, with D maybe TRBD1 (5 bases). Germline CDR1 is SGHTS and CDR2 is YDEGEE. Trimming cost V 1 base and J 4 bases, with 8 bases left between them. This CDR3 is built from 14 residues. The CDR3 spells CASSLRQINEKLFF. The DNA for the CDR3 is TGTGCCAGCAGCTTGAGACAGATTAATGAAAAACTGTTTTTT.

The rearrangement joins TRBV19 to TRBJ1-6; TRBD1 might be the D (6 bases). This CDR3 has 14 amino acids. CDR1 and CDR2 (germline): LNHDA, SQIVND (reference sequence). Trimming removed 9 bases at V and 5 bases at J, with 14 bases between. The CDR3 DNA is TGTGCCAGCGGGTCCGGGACACATAATTCACCCCTCCACTTT. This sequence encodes CASGSGTHNSPLHF. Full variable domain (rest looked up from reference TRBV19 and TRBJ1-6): DGGITQSPKYLFRKEGQNVTLSCEQNLNHDAMYWYRQDPGQGLRLIYYSQIVNDFQKGDIAEGYSVSREKKESFPLTVTSAQKNPTAFYLCASGSGTHNSPLHFGNGTRLTVT.

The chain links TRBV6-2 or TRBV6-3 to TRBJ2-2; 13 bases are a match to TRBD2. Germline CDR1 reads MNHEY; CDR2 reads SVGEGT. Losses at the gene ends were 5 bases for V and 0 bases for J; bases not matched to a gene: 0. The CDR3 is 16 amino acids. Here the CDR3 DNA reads TGTGCCAGCAGTGGACTAGCGGGGGCGAACACCGGGGAGCTGTTTTTT. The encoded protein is CASSGLAGANTGELFF.

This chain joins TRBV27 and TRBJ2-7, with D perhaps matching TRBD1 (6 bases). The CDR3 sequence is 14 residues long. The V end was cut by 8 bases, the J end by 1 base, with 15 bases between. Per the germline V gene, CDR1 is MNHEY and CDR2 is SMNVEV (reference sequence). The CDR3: CASGTGTDSYEQYF. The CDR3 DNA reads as TGTGCCAGCGGAACAGGGACGGATTCCTACGAGCAGTACTTC.

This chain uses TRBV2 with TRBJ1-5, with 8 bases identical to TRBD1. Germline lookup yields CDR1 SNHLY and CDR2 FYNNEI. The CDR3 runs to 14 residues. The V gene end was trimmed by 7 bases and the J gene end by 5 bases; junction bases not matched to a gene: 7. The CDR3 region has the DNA TGTGCCAGCACCAGAGACAGGGGAGATCAGCCCCAGCATTTT. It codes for CASTRDRGDQPQHF.

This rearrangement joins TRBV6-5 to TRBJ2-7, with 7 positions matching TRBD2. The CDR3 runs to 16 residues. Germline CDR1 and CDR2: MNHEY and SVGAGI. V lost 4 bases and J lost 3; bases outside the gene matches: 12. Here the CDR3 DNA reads TGTGCCAGCAGTTCCCACGCGGGGGACGTAATCTACGAGCAGTACTTC. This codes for CASSSHAGDVIYEQYF.

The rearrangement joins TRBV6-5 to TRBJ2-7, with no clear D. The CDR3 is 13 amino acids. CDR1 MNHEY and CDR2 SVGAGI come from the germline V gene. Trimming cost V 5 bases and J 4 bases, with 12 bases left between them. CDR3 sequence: CASSHNSGYEQYF. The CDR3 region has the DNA TGTGCCAGCAGTCATAACAGTGGGTACGAGCAGTACTTC.

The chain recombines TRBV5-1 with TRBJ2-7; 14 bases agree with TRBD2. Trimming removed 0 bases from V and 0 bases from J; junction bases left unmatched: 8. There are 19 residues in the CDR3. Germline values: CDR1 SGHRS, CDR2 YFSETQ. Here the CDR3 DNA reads TGCGCCAGCAGCTTGGACGCGACTAGCGGGAGGGCCAGCTCCTACGAGCAGTACTTC. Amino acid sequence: CASSLDATSGRASSYEQYF.

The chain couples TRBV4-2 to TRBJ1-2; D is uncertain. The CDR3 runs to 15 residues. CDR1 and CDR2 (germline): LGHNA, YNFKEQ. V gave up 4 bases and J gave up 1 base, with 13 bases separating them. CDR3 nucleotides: TGTGCCAGCAGCCCCCCTGATCAGATTAACTATGGCTACACCTTC. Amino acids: CASSPPDQINYGYTF.

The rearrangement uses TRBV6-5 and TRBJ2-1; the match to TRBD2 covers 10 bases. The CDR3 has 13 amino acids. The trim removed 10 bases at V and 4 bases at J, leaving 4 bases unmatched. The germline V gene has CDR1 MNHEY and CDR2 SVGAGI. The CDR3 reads CATGLAAYNEQFF. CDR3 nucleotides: TGTGCCACAGGACTAGCGGCGTACAATGAGCAGTTCTTC.

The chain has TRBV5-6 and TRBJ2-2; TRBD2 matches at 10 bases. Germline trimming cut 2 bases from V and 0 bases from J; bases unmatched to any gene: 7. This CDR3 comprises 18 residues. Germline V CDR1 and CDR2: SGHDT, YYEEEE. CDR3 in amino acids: CASSLLGTSGANTGELFF. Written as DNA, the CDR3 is TGTGCCAGCAGCTTACTCGGCACTAGCGGGGCGAACACCGGGGAGCTGTTTTTT.

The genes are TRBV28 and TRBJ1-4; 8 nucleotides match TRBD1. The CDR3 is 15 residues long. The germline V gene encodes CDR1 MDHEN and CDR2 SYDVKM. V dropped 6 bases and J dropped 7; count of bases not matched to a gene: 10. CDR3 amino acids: CASRHPQGAGEKLFF. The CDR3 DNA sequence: TGTGCCAGCAGACACCCTCAGGGGGCTGGTGAAAAACTGTTTTTT.

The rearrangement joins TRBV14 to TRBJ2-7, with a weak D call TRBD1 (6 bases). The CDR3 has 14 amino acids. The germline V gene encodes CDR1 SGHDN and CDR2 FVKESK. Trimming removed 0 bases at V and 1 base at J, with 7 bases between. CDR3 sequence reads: CASSQEGGSYEQYF. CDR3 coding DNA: TGTGCCAGCAGCCAAGAAGGGGGTTCCTACGAGCAGTACTTC.

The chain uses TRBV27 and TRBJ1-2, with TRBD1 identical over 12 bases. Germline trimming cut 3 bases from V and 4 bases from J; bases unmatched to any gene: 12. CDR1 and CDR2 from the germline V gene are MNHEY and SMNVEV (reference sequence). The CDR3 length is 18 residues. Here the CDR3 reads CASSFLSGQGATIYGYTF. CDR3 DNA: TGTGCCAGCAGTTTCCTCTCGGGACAGGGGGCTACGATCTATGGCTACACCTTC.

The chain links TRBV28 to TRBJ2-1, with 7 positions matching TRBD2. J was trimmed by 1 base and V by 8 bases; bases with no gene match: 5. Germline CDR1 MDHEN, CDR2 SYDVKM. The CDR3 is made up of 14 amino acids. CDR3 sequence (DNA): TGTGCCAGCGGAGTAGCGGGTTCCTACAATGAGCAGTTCTTC. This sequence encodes CASGVAGSYNEQFF.